This T cell receptor (beta chain) was captured in a study of cytomegalovirus exposure and HLA in healthy donors. Study conclusions and caveats: Subsequent analysis of the 120 or so validation repertoires found a tendency for first-cohort TCR clusters to co-occur. Researchers counted roughly 150 TCR beta chains as cytomegalovirus-associated.

Profiled with immunoSEQ multiplex PCR; TCRdb holds only in-frame clones, not every one. The data show around 190,000 clones, around 85% seen once. This clone has more than one count but fewer than ten. What it binds is not known. Germline V lookup: CDR1 MNHNS, CDR2 SASEGT. CDR3 length equals 14 residues. V lost 3 bases and J lost 3; bases outside the gene matches: 3. Sequencing was performed on PBMCs. The chain employs TRBV6-1 and TRBJ2-7, with 9 bases aligning to TRBD1. The receptor comes from a man between 18 and 29 years old in good health and CMV-seropositive. DNA for the CDR3: TGTGCCAGCAGTGACTGGGACAGGGTCTACGAGCAGTACTTC. Translating it yields CASSDWDRVYEQYF.